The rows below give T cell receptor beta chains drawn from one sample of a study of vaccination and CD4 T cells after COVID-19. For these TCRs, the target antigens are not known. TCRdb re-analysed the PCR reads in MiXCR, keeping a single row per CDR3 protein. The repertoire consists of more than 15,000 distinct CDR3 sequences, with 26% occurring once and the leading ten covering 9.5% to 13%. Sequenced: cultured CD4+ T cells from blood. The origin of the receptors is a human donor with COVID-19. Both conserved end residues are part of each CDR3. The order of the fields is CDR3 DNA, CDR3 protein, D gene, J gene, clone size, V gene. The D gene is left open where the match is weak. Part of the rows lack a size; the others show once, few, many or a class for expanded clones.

TGCGCCAGCATGGGGGTCCACAGCAGTCCTAATAATTCACCCCTCCACTTT CASMGVHSSPNNSPLHF - TRBJ1-6 - TRBV10-2
TGTGCCAGCAGCCCGGACAGATCTCTGATTGGAAACACCATATATTTT CASSPDRSLIGNTIYF - TRBJ1-3 - TRBV11-2
TGTGCCAGCAGCTTAGCTTCTACTCGTGGCACCGGGGAGCTGTTTTTT CASSLASTRGTGELFF - TRBJ2-2 - TRBV7-2
TGTGCCAGCAGTTTTTGGGGGCAGGGTGAAAAACTGTTTTTT CASSFWGQGEKLFF - TRBJ1-4 few TRBV6-5
TGTGCTAGCAGCTCCGGGGCTCGGGGAGAGACCCAGTACTTC CASSSGARGETQYF - TRBJ2-5 - TRBV7-7
TGTGCCAGCAGTGGCTTTTGGGACAGGGGGCCGTTTAAGCAGTACTTC CASSGFWDRGPFKQYF TRBD1 TRBJ2-7 - TRBV6-4
TGTGCCTCAAAGCCCGCGCGGGGGCTCTATGGCTACACCTTC CASKPARGLYGYTF - TRBJ1-2 - TRBV19
TGTGCCAGCAGGCTGACCGCGACGAACACCGGGGAGCTGTTTTTT CASRLTATNTGELFF - TRBJ2-2 few TRBV2
TGTGCCAGCAGCACCGACCGCTTTTTCGCAAGAGCTTTCTTT CASSTDRFFARAFF - TRBJ1-1 - TRBV7-2
TGTGTCAGCAACGACAGGGCCCAGTTCTCTGGAAACACCATGTATTTT CVSNDRAQFSGNTMYF TRBD1 TRBJ1-3 - TRBV12-3/TRBV12-4
TGTGCCAGCAGCTCAGGGGGCACGGGTTGGGGCTACACCTTC CASSSGGTGWGYTF TRBD1 TRBJ1-2 - TRBV28
TGTGCCAGCAGGGCGGAGGGGCGGAACACTGAAGCTTTCTTT CASRAEGRNTEAFF - TRBJ1-1 - TRBV12-3/TRBV12-4
TGCAGTGCACCAAGCGGGGGGTTCTACAATGAGCAGTTCTTC CSAPSGGFYNEQFF TRBD2 TRBJ2-1 few TRBV20-1
TGTGCCAGTATGCCCGACAGGGGGTCCGGGGAGCAGTACTTC CASMPDRGSGEQYF TRBD1 TRBJ2-7 - TRBV19
TGTGCCAGCAGTTACTTCGGACAGGGGGCGTCCACCGGGGAGCTGTTTTTT CASSYFGQGASTGELFF TRBD1 TRBJ2-2 few TRBV6-5
TGTGCCAGTCACGGGACAGGGGGCCGGGAGCTGTTTTTT CASHGTGGRELFF TRBD1 TRBJ2-2 - TRBV5-4
TGCAGTGCTAGAGGGGGGACAACAAATCAGCCCCAGCATTTT CSARGGTTNQPQHF - TRBJ1-5 medium-sized TRBV20-1
TGTGCCAGCAGCTTTCGCCCCCCTGGGTTGGGAACCTCTGAAGCTTTCTTT CASSFRPPGLGTSEAFF - TRBJ1-1 - TRBV7-6
TGTGCCAGCGGCCCGACTAGCGGGGGCCCGTACGAGCAGTACTTC CASGPTSGGPYEQYF TRBD2 TRBJ2-7 few TRBV27
TGTGCCAGCAGCTCGACGACAGGGGGCTGGGAGACCCAGTACTTC CASSSTTGGWETQYF TRBD1 TRBJ2-5 few TRBV7-3
TGTGCTAGTCGACGGGGTAGCACAGATACGCAGTATTTT CASRRGSTDTQYF - TRBJ2-3 - TRBV12-5
TGTGCCTGGAGTGTACTTAGGGGGAAAGGCTACACCTTC CAWSVLRGKGYTF - TRBJ1-2 few TRBV30
TGTGCCACCAGCAGAAGCGGGGGGGGACCTTACAATGAGCAGTTCTTC CATSRSGGGPYNEQFF TRBD2 TRBJ2-1 - TRBV15
TGTGCCAGCAGCCGGGACAGGGCCTTTTCCTACGAGCAGTACTTC CASSRDRAFSYEQYF TRBD1 TRBJ2-7 few TRBV28
TGTGCCAGCAGCTTGGGGCGGGGGAGCTCCTACGAGCAGTACTTC CASSLGRGSSYEQYF TRBD2 TRBJ2-7 - TRBV11-3
TGCAGCGCCCGGGGGGGGCCCTTGGGATATAGCAATCAGCCCCAGCATTTT CSARGGPLGYSNQPQHF - TRBJ1-5 few TRBV20-1
TGTGCCAGCAGCAGTTTCTCTTTCTTT CASSSFSFF - TRBJ1-1 few TRBV21-1
TGCAGCGTTGGTACAGGGCTCCCCGGGGAGCTGTTTTTT CSVGTGLPGELFF - TRBJ2-2 few TRBV29-1
TGTGCCAGCAGTGAAGCGCTCGGCCAGGGTAGCACAGATACGCAGTATTTT CASSEALGQGSTDTQYF - TRBJ2-3 - TRBV2
TGTGCCAGCAGACAGGGATCCTACGAGCAGTACTTC CASRQGSYEQYF - TRBJ2-7 few TRBV27
TGTGCCAGCAGCCAAGGAGGGGCGGGGAGGTCTGGAAACACCATATATTTT CASSQGGAGRSGNTIYF - TRBJ1-3 - TRBV14